This TCR beta chain is drawn from a study of post-analysis software for immune sequencing data. Study-level information: Patients had relapsing-remitting, secondary progressive or progressive-relapsing multiple sclerosis; some lacked subtype. General observations from the study: There were roughly five TRBV segments more frequent in patients than controls, and TRBV5-6, TRBV5-1 and TRBV20-1 were among them.

The TCR beta cDNA libraries carried unique molecular identifiers. TCRdb ran MiXCR on the PCR reads and lists one entry per CDR3 protein. The sample includes roughly 800,000 distinct CDR3 sequences, about half of them seen just once. Germline assignment: CDR1 SGHTA and CDR2 FQGNSA. V was shortened by 6 bases and J by 1 base, with 8 bases between the two germline ends. This CDR3 region has 13 residues. Comments on this clonotype: The antigen remains unidentified.

This clonotype was sampled from a girl aged 10 to 17 with multiple sclerosis. Sequencing was performed on blood. The chain employs TRBV7-2 and TRBJ2-3; D gene uncertain. The CDR3 DNA follows: TGTGCCAGCAGGAGTACAGGCACAGATACGCAGTATTTT. Its protein is CASRSTGTDTQYF.